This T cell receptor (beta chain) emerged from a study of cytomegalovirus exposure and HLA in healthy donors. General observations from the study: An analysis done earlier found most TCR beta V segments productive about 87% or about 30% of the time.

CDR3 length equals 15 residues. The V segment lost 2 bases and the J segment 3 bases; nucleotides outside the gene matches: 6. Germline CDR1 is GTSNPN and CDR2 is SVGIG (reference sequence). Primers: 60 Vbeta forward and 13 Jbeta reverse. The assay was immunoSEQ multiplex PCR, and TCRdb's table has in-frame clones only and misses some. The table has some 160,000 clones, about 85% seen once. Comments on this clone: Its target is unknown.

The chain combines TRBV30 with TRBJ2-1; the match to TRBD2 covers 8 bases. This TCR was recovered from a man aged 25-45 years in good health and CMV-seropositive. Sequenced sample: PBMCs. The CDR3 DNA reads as TGTGCCTGGAGTCCAGGACTAGCAAACTACAATGAGCAGTTCTTC. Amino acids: CAWSPGLANYNEQFF.